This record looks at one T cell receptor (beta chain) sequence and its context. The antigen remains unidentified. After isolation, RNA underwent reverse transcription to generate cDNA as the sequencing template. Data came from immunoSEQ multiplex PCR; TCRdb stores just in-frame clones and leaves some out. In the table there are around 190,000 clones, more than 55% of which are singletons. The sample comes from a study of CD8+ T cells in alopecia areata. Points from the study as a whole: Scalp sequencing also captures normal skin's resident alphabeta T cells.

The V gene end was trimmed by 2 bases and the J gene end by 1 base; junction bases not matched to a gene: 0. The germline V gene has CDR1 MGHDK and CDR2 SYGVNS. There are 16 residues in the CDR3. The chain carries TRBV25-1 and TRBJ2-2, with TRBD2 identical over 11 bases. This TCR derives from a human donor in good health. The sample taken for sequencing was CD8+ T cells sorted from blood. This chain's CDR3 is CASSEGLAGNTGELFF. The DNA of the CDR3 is TGTGCCAGCAGTGAAGGACTAGCGGGGAACACCGGGGAGCTGTTTTTT.